This T cell receptor beta chain was sequenced during a study of blood T cell repertoires in COVID-19. In the source study's methods: Counts of nucleated cells, estimated from reference gene primer amplification, were obtained. Profiled with immunoSEQ multiplex PCR; TCRdb holds only in-frame clones, not every one. The V and J calls and clone size are taken from that table; D and trimming were inferred from the DNA. The sample has some 100,000 clones; over 80% are singletons. V was clipped by 10 bases and J by 1 base, with 17 bases between them. Germline loops: CDR1 ENHRY, CDR2 SYGVKD. This CDR3 is 15 amino acids long.

The chain has TRBV10-3 and TRBJ2-1; D not resolved. The sequence was collected from a man aged 45-65 years with active COVID-19. Sequencing was performed on peripheral blood. The CDR3 here is CATQKIEVSYNEQFF. The CDR3 bases are TGTGCCACCCAAAAGATCGAGGTTTCCTACAATGAGCAGTTCTTC.